The 5 T cell receptor beta chains below all came from one sample that was sequenced in a study of breast tumors, draining lymph nodes, adjacent tissues listed by TCRdb under 2016. Library prep was done by multiplex PCR. The sequencer listed for this sample is Illumina HiSeq 2000. The public reads were run again by TCRdb, first through fastp at Q25 and then through MiXCR, and only productive beta chains were kept. A single entry per CDR3 protein holds the most common genes and DNA from its merged rows. The table for this sample lists 130,000 or so distinct CDR3 sequences; 20% to 25% of them were counted only once. Roughly 2.5% of the sample is held by the ten biggest clonotypes. Lymph node samples came from the axillary draining lymph nodes of breast cancer patients. Material: axillary lymph node tissue. These receptor sequences come from a female donor with breast cancer. Some clones in this sample may be carry-over from other donors' samples.

As regards this clonotype: It may be a read error: a sequence one base away is much more abundant. The V gene is TRBV29-1, the J gene TRBJ2-5; D is perhaps TRBD2 (7 bases). Deletions cut 7 bases from V and 5 bases from J, with 14 bases between. This CDR3 comprises 12 residues. Germline V gives CDR1 SQVTM, CDR2 ANQGSEA. The DNA for the CDR3 is TGCAGCGGACGGGGGGCGGAGGAGACCCAGTACTTC. It encodes CSGRGAEETQYF.

This clonotype was detected many times. This chain connects TRBV20-1 to TRBJ2-2; 8 nucleotides agree with TRBD2. The CDR3 runs 13 residues. Germline lookup yields CDR1 DFQATT and CDR2 SNEGSKA (reference sequence). V trimming: 3 bases; J trimming: 4 bases; junction bases outside the gene matches: 1. For the CDR3, the DNA is TGCAGTGCTAGCGGGAGGGCCACCGGGGAGCTGTTTTTT. Protein: CSASGRATGELFF.

This clonotype was recorded at least ten times. The gene calls are TRBV10-1 and TRBJ2-7; possibly TRBD1 or TRBD2 for D (5 bases each). There are 12 residues in the CDR3. V gave up 1 base and J gave up 6 bases, with 7 bases separating them. Germline V CDR1 and CDR2: WNHNN, SYGVQD (reference sequence). This CDR3 is CASSELGVEQYF. The CDR3 DNA reads as TGCGCCAGCAGTGAGTTGGGGGTCGAGCAGTACTTC.

This clonotype was observed a few times. The chain employs TRBV28 and TRBJ1-2; possible D gene TRBD1, 5 bases. CDR1 and CDR2 (germline): MDHEN, SYDVKM. The CDR3 consists of 13 residues. V gave up 5 bases and J gave up 5 bases, with 12 bases separating them. CDR3 residues: CASSRTPFYGYTF. In nucleotides, the CDR3 is TGTGCCAGCAGTCGGACACCTTTTTATGGCTACACCTTC.

Turning to this clonotype: The junction does not match germline at one end; this may be a read error. The rearrangement links TRBV4-3 to TRBJ1-1, with unresolved D. Germline V gives CDR1 LGHNA, CDR2 YSLEER. CDR3 size: 14 residues. CDR3: CASSHGLGNTEAFF. In DNA, the CDR3 is TGCGCCAGCAGCCACGGGTTAGGGAACACTGAAGCCTTCTTT.